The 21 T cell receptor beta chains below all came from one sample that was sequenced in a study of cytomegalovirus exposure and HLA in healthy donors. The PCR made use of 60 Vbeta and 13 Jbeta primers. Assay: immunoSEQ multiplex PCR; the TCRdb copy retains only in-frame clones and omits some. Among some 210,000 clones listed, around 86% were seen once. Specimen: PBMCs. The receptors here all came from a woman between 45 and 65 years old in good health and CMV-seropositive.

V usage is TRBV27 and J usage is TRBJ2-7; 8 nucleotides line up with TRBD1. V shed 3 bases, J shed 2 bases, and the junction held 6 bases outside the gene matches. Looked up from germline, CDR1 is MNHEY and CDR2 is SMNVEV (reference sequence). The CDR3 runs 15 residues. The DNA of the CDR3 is TGTGCCAGCAGTTTTTCAACAGGGGGTGCCTACGAGCAGTACTTC. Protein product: CASSFSTGGAYEQYF.

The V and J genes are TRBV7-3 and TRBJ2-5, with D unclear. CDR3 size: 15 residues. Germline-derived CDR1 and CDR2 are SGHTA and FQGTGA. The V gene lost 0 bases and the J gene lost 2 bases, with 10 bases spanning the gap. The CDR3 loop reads CASSLTFGPQETQYF. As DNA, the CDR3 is TGTGCCAGCAGCTTAACTTTCGGTCCGCAAGAGACCCAGTACTTC.

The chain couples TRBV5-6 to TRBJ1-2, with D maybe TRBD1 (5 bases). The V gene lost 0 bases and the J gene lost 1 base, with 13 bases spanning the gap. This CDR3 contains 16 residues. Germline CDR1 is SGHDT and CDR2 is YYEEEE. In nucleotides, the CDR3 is TGTGCCAGCAGCTTGGAGTTGCGCAGGGTTAACTATGGCTACACCTTC. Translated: CASSLELRRVNYGYTF.

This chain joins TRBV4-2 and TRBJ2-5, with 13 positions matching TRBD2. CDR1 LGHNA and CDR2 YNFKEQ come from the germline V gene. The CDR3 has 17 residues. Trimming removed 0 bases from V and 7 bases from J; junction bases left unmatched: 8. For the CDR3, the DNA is TGTGCCAGCAGCCAAGATCGGACTAGCGGGGGCCCGGGGACCCAGTACTTC. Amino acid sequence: CASSQDRTSGGPGTQYF.

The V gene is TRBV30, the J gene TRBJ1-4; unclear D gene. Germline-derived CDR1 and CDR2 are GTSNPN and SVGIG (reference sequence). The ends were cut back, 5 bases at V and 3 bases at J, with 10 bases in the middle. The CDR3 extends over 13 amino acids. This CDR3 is CAWARDSNEKLFF. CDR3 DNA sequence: TGTGCCTGGGCGAGGGATTCTAATGAAAAACTGTTTTTT. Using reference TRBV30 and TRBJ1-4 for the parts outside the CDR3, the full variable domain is SQTIHQWPATLVQPVGSPLSLECTVEGTSNPNLYWYRQAAGRGLQLLFYSVGIGQISSEVPQNLSASRPQDRQFILSSKKLLLSDSGFYLCAWARDSNEKLFFGSGTQLSVL.

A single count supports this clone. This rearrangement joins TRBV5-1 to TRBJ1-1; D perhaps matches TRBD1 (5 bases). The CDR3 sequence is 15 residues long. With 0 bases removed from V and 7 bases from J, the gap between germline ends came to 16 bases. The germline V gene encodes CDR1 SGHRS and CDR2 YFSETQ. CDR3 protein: CASSLGTQGTGEAFF. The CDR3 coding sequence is TGCGCCAGCAGCTTGGGGACCCAGGGTACGGGTGAAGCTTTCTTT.

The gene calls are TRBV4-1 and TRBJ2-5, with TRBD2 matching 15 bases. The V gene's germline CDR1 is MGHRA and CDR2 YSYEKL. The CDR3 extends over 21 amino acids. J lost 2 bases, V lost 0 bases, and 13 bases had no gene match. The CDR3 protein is CASSQEVAYRTSGGEQETQYF. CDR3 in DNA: TGCGCCAGCAGCCAAGAGGTCGCGTATAGGACTAGCGGGGGGGAACAAGAGACCCAGTACTTC.

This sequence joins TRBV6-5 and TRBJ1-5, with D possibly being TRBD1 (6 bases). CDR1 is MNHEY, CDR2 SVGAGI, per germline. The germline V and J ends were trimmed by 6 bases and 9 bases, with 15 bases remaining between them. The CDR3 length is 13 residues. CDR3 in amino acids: CASSNVQGPPQHF. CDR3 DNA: TGTGCCAGCAGCAATGTACAGGGTCCGCCCCAGCATTTT.

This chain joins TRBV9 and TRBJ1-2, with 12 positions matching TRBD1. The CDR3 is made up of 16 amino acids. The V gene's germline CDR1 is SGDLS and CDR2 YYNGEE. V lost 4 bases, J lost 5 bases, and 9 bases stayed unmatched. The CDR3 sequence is CASSRGQGAEGYGYTF. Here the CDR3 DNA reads TGTGCCAGCAGCAGGGGACAGGGGGCAGAGGGTTATGGCTACACCTTC.

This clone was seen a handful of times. The CDR3 region is CAGGPSYGYTF. The CDR3 nucleotides are TGTGCCGGGGGCCCGTCCTATGGCTACACCTTC. The chain is built from TRBV30 and TRBJ1-2; D is perhaps TRBD1 (6 bases). V was pared by 8 bases and J by 4 bases, with 11 bases between. Germline lookup yields CDR1 GTSNPN and CDR2 SVGIG (reference sequence). The CDR3 covers 11 residues.

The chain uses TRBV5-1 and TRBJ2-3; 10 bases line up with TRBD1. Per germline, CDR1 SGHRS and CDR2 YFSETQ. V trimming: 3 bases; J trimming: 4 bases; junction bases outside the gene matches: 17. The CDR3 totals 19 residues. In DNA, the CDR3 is TGCGCCAGCAGCTCCGGGACATCCGGGACAGGGGATCCCCCAGATACGCAGTATTTT. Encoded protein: CASSSGTSGTGDPPDTQYF.

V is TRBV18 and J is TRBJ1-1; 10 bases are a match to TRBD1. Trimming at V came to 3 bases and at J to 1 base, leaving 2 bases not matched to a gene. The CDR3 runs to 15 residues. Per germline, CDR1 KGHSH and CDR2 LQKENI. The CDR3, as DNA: TGTGCCAGCTCACCGGGGACAGGGGCGAACACTGAAGCTTTCTTT. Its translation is CASSPGTGANTEAFF. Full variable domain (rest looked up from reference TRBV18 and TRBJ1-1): NAGVMQNPRHLVRRRGQEARLRCSPMKGHSHVYWYRQLPEEGLKFMVYLQKENIIDESGMPKERFSAEFPKEGPSILRIQQVVRGDSAAYFCASSPGTGANTEAFFGQGTRLTVV.

The CDR3, as DNA: TGTGCCAGCAGTTACGGACCAGAGGGAACTGGAAACACCATATATTTT. It yields the protein CASSYGPEGTGNTIYF. The rearrangement links TRBV6-5 to TRBJ1-3, with unresolved D. This CDR3 comprises 16 residues. Trimming removed 2 bases from V and 2 bases from J, with 13 bases in between. Germline V CDR1 and CDR2: MNHEY, SVGAGI.

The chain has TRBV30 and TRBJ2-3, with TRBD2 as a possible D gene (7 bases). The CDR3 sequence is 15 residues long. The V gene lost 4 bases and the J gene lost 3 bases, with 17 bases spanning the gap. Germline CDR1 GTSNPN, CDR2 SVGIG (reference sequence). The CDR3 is CAWTRGGQMTDTQYF. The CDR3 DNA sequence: TGTGCCTGGACCCGCGGGGGCCAAATGACAGATACGCAGTATTTT.

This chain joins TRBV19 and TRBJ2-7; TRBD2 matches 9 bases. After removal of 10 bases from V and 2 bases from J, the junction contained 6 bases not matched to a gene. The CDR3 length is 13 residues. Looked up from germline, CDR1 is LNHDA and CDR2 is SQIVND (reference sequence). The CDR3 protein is CATSAGGTYEQYF. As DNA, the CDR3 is TGTGCCACCTCAGCGGGGGGCACCTACGAGCAGTACTTC. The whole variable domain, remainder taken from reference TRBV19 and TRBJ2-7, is DGGITQSPKYLFRKEGQNVTLSCEQNLNHDAMYWYRQDPGQGLRLIYYSQIVNDFQKGDIAEGYSVSREKKESFPLTVTSAQKNPTAFYLCATSAGGTYEQYFGPGTRLTVT.

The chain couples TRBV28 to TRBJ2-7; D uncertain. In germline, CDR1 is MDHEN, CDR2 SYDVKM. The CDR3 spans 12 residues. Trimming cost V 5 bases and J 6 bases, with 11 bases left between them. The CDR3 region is CASSIRVGEQYF. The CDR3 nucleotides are TGTGCCAGCAGTATTCGGGTTGGCGAGCAGTACTTC.

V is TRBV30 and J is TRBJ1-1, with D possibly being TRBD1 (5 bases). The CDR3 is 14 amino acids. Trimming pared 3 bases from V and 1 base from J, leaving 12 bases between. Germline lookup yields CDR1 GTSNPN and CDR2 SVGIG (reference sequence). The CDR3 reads CAWSRGLSNTEAFF. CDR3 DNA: TGTGCCTGGAGCCGGGGACTCTCGAACACTGAAGCTTTCTTT.

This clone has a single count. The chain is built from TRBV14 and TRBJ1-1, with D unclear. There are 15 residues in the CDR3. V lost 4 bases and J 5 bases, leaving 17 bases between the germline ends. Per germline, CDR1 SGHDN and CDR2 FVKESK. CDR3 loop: CASSLLTGRRTEAFF. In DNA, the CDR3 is TGTGCCAGCAGCCTCTTGACCGGTCGGAGAACTGAAGCTTTCTTT.

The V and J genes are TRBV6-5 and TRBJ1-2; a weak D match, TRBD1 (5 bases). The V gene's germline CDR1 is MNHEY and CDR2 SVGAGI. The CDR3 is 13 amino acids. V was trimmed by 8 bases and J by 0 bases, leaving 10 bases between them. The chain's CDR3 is CASYVTANYGYTF. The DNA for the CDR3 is TGTGCCAGCTATGTGACAGCTAACTATGGCTACACCTTC.

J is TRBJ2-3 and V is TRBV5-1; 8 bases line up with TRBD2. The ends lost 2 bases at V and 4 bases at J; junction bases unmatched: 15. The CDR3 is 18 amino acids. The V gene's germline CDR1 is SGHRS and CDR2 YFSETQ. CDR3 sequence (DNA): TGCGCCAGCAGCTTTTCGAACAGCGGGGGCCCAGATCCAGATACGCAGTATTTT. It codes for CASSFSNSGGPDPDTQYF.

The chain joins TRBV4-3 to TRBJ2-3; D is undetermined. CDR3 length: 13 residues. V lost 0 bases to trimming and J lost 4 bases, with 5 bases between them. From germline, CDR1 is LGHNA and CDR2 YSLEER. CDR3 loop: CASSQEYSDTQYF. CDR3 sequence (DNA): TGCGCCAGCAGCCAAGAATATTCAGATACGCAGTATTTT.